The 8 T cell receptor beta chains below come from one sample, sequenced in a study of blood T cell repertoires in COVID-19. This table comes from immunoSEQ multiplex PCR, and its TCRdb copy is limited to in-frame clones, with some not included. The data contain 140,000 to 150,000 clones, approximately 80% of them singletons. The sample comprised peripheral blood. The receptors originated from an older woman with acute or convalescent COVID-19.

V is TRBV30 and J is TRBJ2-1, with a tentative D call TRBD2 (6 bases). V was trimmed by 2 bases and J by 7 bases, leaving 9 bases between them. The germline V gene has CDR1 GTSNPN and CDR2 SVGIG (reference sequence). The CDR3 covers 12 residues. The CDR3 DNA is TGTGCCTGGAGTCCTAGCGCTAATGAGCAGTTCTTC. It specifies CAWSPSANEQFF.

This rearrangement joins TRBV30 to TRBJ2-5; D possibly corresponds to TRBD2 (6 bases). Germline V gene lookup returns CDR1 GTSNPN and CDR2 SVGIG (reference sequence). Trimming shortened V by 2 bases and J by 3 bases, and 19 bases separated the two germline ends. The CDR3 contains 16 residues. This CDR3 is CAWSFGGVSYEETQYF. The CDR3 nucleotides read TGTGCCTGGAGTTTCGGCGGGGTTTCATACGAAGAGACCCAGTACTTC.

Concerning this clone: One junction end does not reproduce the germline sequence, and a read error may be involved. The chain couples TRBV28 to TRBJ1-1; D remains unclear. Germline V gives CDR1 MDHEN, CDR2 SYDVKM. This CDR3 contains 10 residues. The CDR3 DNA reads TGTGCCAGCAGCAGAAAGGAGATTTGCTTT. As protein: CASSRKEICF. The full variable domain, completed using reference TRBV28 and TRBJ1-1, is DVKVTQSSRYLVKRTGEKVFLECVQDMDHENMFWYRQDPGLGLRLIYFSYDVKMKEKGDIPEGYSVSREKKERFSLILESASTNQTSMYLCASSRKEICFGQGTRLTVV.

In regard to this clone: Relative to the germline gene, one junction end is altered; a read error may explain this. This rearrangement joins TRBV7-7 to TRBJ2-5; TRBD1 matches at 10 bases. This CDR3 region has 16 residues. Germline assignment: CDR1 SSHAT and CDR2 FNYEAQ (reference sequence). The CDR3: CASSLDPGQGQETQYF. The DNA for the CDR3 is TGTGCTAGCAGCTTAGACCCGGGACAGGGGCAAGAGACCCAGTACTTC.

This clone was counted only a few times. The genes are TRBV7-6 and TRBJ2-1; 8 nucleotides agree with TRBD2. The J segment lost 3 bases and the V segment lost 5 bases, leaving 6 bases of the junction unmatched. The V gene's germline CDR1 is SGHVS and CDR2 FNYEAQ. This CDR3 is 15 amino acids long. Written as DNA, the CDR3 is TGTGCCAGCAGCCCTAGCGGGTCCTACTACAATGAGCAGTTCTTC. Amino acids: CASSPSGSYYNEQFF. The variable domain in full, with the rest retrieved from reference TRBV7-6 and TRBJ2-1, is GAGVSQSPRYKVTKRGQDVALRCDPISGHVSLYWYRQALGQGPEFLTYFNYEAQQDKSGLPNDRFSAERPEGSISTLTIQRTEQRDSAMYRCASSPSGSYYNEQFFGPGTRLTVL.

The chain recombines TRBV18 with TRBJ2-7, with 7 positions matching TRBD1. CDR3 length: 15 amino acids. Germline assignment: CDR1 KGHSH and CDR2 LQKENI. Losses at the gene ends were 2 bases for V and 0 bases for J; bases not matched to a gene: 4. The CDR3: CASSPKQGSSYEQYF. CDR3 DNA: TGTGCCAGCTCACCAAAACAGGGGAGCTCCTACGAGCAGTACTTC.

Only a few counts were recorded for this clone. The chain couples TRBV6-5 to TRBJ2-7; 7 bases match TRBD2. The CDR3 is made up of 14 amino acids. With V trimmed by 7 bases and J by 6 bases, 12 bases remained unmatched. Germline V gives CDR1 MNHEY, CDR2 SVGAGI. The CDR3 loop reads CASTSARGLGEQYF. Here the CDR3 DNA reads TGTGCCAGCACCTCAGCGCGGGGGTTGGGCGAGCAGTACTTC.

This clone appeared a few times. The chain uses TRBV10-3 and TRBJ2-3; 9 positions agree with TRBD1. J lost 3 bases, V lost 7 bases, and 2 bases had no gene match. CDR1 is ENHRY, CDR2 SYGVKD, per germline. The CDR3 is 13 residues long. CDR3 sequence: CAINGQGTDTQYF. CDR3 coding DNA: TGTGCCATCAATGGACAGGGGACAGATACGCAGTATTTT.